This TCR beta chain was sequenced for a study of OX40 agonist ivuxolimab in advanced cancers. Study conclusions and caveats: CD4+ and CD8+ blood T cells expanded clonally by week 6 at 0.1 to 3.0 mg/kg.

Patients who had autoimmune disease history or got systemic immunosuppression were left out. Produced via immunoSEQ multiplex PCR; TCRdb's table is partial and in-frame only. In the table there are 65,000 to 75,000 clones, roughly 90% of which are singletons. This clone was counted once. Its antigen is unidentified. This sequence was found in an adult with an advanced solid tumor such as melanoma, head and neck, liver or kidney cancer. The sequencing here drew on CD4+ or CD8+ T cells sorted from blood, taken in a trial of the OX40 agonist ivuxolimab.

The CDR3 bases are TGTGCCAGCAGCCCTGGGACGGGCCGGGAAGATACGCAGTATTTT. It specifies CASSPGTGREDTQYF. The rearrangement joins TRBV4-2 to TRBJ2-3, with D perhaps TRBD1 or TRBD2 (5 bases each). V was shortened by 4 bases and J by 5 bases, with 16 bases between the two germline ends. CDR1 is LGHNA, CDR2 YNFKEQ, per germline. CDR3 length: 15 amino acids.